This TCR beta chain is drawn from a study of T cells in localized non-small cell lung cancer. TCRdb's copy holds only in-frame clones and misses some; the assay was immunoSEQ multiplex PCR. The sample contains roughly 39,000 clones, roughly 77% of which appear only once. Germline V gene lookup returns CDR1 SGDLS and CDR2 YYNGEE. The CDR3 is 16 residues long. V was pared by 2 bases and J by 1 base, with 15 bases between. The source was PBMCs, collected before any cancer treatment. The origin of this receptor is a woman aged 40-70 years with stage II squamous cell lung carcinoma. V gene TRBV9 combines with J gene TRBJ1-1; D not certain. CDR3 in amino acids: CASSVGPQTANTEAFF. In DNA form, the CDR3 reads TGTGCCAGCAGCGTGGGCCCGCAGACCGCGAACACTGAAGCTTTCTTT.